The T cell receptor beta chain under discussion was sequenced for a study of beta chain features in type 1 diabetes. Study conclusions and caveats: Moderate yet significant TCRB CDR3 shortening was seen in Type 1 diabetes patients in all four CD4+ subsets. Whether TCRB rearrangement is influenced by HLA type was left unresolved in this analysis.

Expressed TCRB transcripts were sequenced after all isolated RNA was converted to cDNA. TCRdb keeps only in-frame clones here, not all; method: immunoSEQ multiplex PCR. The data show under 300,000 clones, 11% to 15% seen once. About this clone: Its antigen is undetermined.

Markers CD45RO/CCR7/CD25/CD127/CD95/CD27 served to sort CD4+ naive, central memory, regulatory and stem cell-like memory cells. The CDR3 runs to 14 residues. V lost 1 base to trimming and J lost 0 bases, with 8 bases between them. Germline V gene lookup returns CDR1 SQVTM and CDR2 ANQGSEA. The TCR sequence derives from a man under 40 with type 1 diabetes. The chain combines TRBV29-1 with TRBJ2-3; D call uncertain. Specimen: naive CD4+ T cells from blood. DNA of the CDR3: TGCAGCGTTGAAGTCGTCAGAAGCACAGATACGCAGTATTTT. Amino acids: CSVEVVRSTDTQYF.